These T cell receptor beta chains were read from a single sample in a study of T-cell memory formation after mild COVID-19. Each CDR3 protein gets one entry after TCRdb re-called the 5' RACE reads with MiXCR. This sample has about 88,000 distinct CDR3 sequences, with 25% found just once. The sample was PBMCs or a T cell subset sorted from them (not recorded which). These receptors were taken from a young man who had mild COVID-19 (a few samples of this study predate the infection). Cell type and time point are not known. Both conserved end residues are part of each CDR3.

V gene,J gene,CDR3 protein
TRBV5-4,TRBJ1-2,CASSLGQGSYGYTF
TRBV7-9,TRBJ2-5,CASSLSGQETQYF
TRBV5-6,TRBJ1-2,CASSLGRVVSGYTF
TRBV5-1,TRBJ2-7,CASTPGTNSYEQYF
TRBV4-3,TRBJ2-3,CASSQDPLAGGRTDTQYF
TRBV5-1,TRBJ2-1,CASRRTSGGSEQFF
TRBV4-2,TRBJ2-2,CASSQAGGAGELFF
TRBV9,TRBJ2-3,CASSVPSGGAVDTQYF
TRBV7-3,TRBJ2-3,CASSLVGGGPDTQYF
TRBV9,TRBJ2-7,CASRANQGEQYF
TRBV6-2/TRBV6-3,TRBJ2-5,CASSSSGGQETQYF
TRBV6-5,TRBJ2-6,CASSWIPSGANVLTF
TRBV29-1,TRBJ1-1,CSVEGGGAEAFF
TRBV4-3,TRBJ2-4,CASSQAPHRAKNIQYF
TRBV29-1,TRBJ1-3,CSVEDLNGVSGNTIYF
TRBV25-1,TRBJ2-5,CASSGGEETQYF
TRBV5-1,TRBJ2-7,CASSSPSSYEQYF
TRBV4-2,TRBJ2-7,CASSQDSPLRNEQYF
TRBV6-2/TRBV6-3,TRBJ2-1,CASSYSQYSSYNEQFF
TRBV4-1,TRBJ2-1,CASSQGGRVLF
TRBV12-3/TRBV12-4,TRBJ1-4,CASSLGTGVEKLFF
TRBV29-1,TRBJ1-2,CSVLEGPYGYTF
TRBV9,TRBJ2-7,CASSVDRDHEQYF
TRBV6-5,TRBJ2-1,CASSWDGFNEQFF
TRBV6-5,TRBJ1-6,CASSPGRISPLHF